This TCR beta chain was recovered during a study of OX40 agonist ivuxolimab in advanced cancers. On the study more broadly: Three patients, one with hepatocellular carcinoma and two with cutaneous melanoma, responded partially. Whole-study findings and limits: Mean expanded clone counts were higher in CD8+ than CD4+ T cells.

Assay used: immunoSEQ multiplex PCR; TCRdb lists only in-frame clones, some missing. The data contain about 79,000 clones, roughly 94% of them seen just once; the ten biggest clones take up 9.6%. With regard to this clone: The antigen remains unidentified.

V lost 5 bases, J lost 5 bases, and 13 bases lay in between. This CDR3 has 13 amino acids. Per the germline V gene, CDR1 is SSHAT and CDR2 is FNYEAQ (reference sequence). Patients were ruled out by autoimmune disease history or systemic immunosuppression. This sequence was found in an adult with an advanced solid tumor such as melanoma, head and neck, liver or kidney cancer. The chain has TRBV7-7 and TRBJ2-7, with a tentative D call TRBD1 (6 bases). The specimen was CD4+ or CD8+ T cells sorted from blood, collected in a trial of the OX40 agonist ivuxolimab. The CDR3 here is CASSPGVSNEQYF. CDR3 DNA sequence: TGTGCCAGCAGCCCAGGGGTTAGTAACGAGCAGTACTTC.